A single sample is the source of the 22 T cell receptor beta chains below, sequenced in a study of blood T cell repertoires in COVID-19. Clones were read by immunoSEQ multiplex PCR, and TCRdb kept only the in-frame ones, dropping some. The profile shows fewer than 110,000 clones, roughly 90% of them singletons. Sequenced: peripheral blood. The receptors were gathered from a woman aged 55-70 years with acute or convalescent COVID-19.

V is TRBV2 and J is TRBJ2-3, with 10 bases that match TRBD2. CDR3 length equals 20 residues. Trimming took 4 bases from V and 0 from J; bases not matched to a gene: 16. Germline-derived CDR1 and CDR2 are SNHLY and FYNNEI. CDR3 in amino acids: CASSVLRTSGVLSSTDTQYF. CDR3 in DNA: TGTGCCAGCAGTGTCTTGAGGACTAGCGGAGTTCTCTCCAGCACAGATACGCAGTATTTT.

This clone was recorded once. The rearrangement links TRBV19 to TRBJ2-1; D possibly corresponds to TRBD2 (5 bases). Germline V gene data show CDR1 as LNHDA and CDR2 as SQIVND (reference sequence). The CDR3 loop spans 17 amino acids. V was pared by 7 bases and J by 4 bases, with 23 bases between. The CDR3 DNA reads as TGTGCCAGTAAGTCCATAAAGGGAGCGGACCTTTACAATGAGCAGTTCTTC. This encodes CASKSIKGADLYNEQFF.

The chain carries TRBV11-2 and TRBJ2-3; D is possibly TRBD1 (5 bases). Germline CDR1 reads SGHAT; CDR2 reads FQNNGV. This CDR3 has 13 amino acids. V was clipped by 1 base and J by 6 bases, with 8 bases between them. The CDR3 nucleotides read TGTGCCAGCAGCTTAGCACGACAGGATACGCAGTATTTT. Protein sequence: CASSLARQDTQYF.

The rearrangement links TRBV5-1 to TRBJ2-5, with D perhaps matching TRBD2 (5 bases). The V end lost 0 bases, the J end lost 1 base, and 10 bases lay between the germline ends. Germline V gene lookup returns CDR1 SGHRS and CDR2 YFSETQ. CDR3 length: 15 amino acids. The CDR3 spells CASSLALAPQETQYF. As DNA, the CDR3 is TGCGCCAGCAGCTTGGCCCTAGCTCCCCAAGAGACCCAGTACTTC.

V and J are TRBV20-1 and TRBJ2-1, with D possibly matching TRBD1 (6 bases). CDR3 size: 10 residues. Trimming removed 5 bases at V and 10 bases at J, with 9 bases between. Germline CDR1 DFQATT, CDR2 SNEGSKA (reference sequence). The CDR3 is CSAVRGEQFF. DNA of the CDR3: TGCAGTGCTGTAAGGGGGGAGCAGTTCTTC.

The V call is TRBV9, the J call TRBJ1-1; D unresolved. V was pared by 0 bases and J by 1 base, with 13 bases between. The germline CDR1 and CDR2 sequences are SGDLS and YYNGEE. The CDR3 is 16 residues long. CDR3 sequence: CASSVEGDRRNTEAFF. CDR3 DNA: TGTGCCAGCAGCGTAGAGGGAGACCGACGGAACACTGAAGCTTTCTTT. The full variable domain, with the rest looked up from reference TRBV9 and TRBJ1-1, is DSGVTQTPKHLITATGQRVTLRCSPRSGDLSVYWYQQSLDQGLQFLIQYYNGEERAKGNILERFSAQQFPDLHSELNLSSLELGDSALYFCASSVEGDRRNTEAFFGQGTRLTVV.

The table lists this clone with a few counts. V and J are TRBV27 and TRBJ2-5; D is possibly TRBD2 (6 bases). The germline V gene encodes CDR1 MNHEY and CDR2 SMNVEV (reference sequence). The CDR3 covers 14 residues. Between the trimmed V and J ends, which lost 6 bases and 2 bases, there was a span of 13 bases. The CDR3 nucleotides are TGTGCCAGCAGCCGTGGGGGGAGACAAGAGACCCAGTACTTC. Amino acid sequence: CASSRGGRQETQYF.

The V call is TRBV30, the J call TRBJ1-4; 8 nucleotides line up with TRBD1. The CDR3 is made up of 14 amino acids. Germline lookup yields CDR1 GTSNPN and CDR2 SVGIG (reference sequence). Germline trimming cut 3 bases from V and 8 bases from J; bases unmatched to any gene: 8. CDR3 sequence reads: CAWSPTGGAEKLFF. The CDR3 nucleotides are TGTGCCTGGAGCCCTACAGGGGGGGCGGAAAAACTGTTTTTT. Based on the CDR3 plus reference TRBV30 and TRBJ1-4, the full variable domain is SQTIHQWPATLVQPVGSPLSLECTVEGTSNPNLYWYRQAAGRGLQLLFYSVGIGQISSEVPQNLSASRPQDRQFILSSKKLLLSDSGFYLCAWSPTGGAEKLFFGSGTQLSVL.

This rearrangement joins TRBV6-1 to TRBJ1-2; D unresolved. CDR1 is MNHNS, CDR2 SASEGT, per germline. This CDR3 has 13 amino acids. The V and J ends lost 3 bases and 5 bases respectively, with 10 bases between them. This chain's CDR3 is CASSDPLLYGYTF. For the CDR3, the DNA is TGTGCCAGCAGTGATCCCCTTTTATATGGCTACACCTTC.

This rearrangement joins TRBV6-5 to TRBJ1-4; D call uncertain. The CDR3 is 10 amino acids. The germline V gene has CDR1 MNHEY and CDR2 SVGAGI. V was shortened by 6 bases and J by 8 bases, with 4 bases between the two germline ends. CDR3: CASRREKLFF. The CDR3 DNA reads as TGTGCCAGCAGGAGAGAAAAACTGTTTTTT.

The chain uses TRBV5-4 and TRBJ2-2; D is undetermined. The CDR3 spans 13 residues. Deletions cut 1 base from V and 4 bases from J, with 5 bases between. Germline CDR1 reads SGHNT; CDR2 reads YYREEE (reference sequence). The CDR3 protein is CASSLRSTGELFF. CDR3 DNA sequence: TGTGCCAGCAGCTTGAGGAGCACCGGGGAGCTGTTTTTT. Complete variable domain (other parts from reference TRBV5-4 and TRBJ2-2): ETGVTQSPTHLIKTRGQQVTLRCSSQSGHNTVSWYQQALGQGPQFIFQYYREEENGRGNFPPRFSGLQFPNYSSELNVNALELDDSALYLCASSLRSTGELFFGEGSRLTVL.

The V call is TRBV18, the J call TRBJ2-5, with D maybe TRBD1 (6 bases). The CDR3 is 15 residues long. V was clipped by 3 bases and J by 5 bases, with 16 bases between them. Germline CDR1 reads KGHSH; CDR2 reads LQKENI. CDR3: CASSPKGFTGETQYF. In DNA, the CDR3 is TGTGCCAGCTCACCTAAGGGTTTTACAGGGGAGACCCAGTACTTC.

The chain employs TRBV7-8 and TRBJ1-2; 7 positions agree with TRBD1. This CDR3 has 14 residues. Losses at the gene ends were 5 bases for V and 8 bases for J; bases not matched to a gene: 11. Germline CDR1 is SGHVS and CDR2 is FQNEAQ. The CDR3 DNA reads as TGTGCCAGCAGCCCCCTCCTGACAGGGTTCGGCTACACCTTC. Translating it yields CASSPLLTGFGYTF.

V is TRBV21-1 and J is TRBJ2-7; the DNA was not used to check the table's D call, TRBD2. TRBV21-1 represents a pseudogene. CDR3 length: 20 residues. The CDR3, as DNA: TGTGCCAGCAGCAAAGCCGATGAACTAGCGGGAGGGCCTCCCTCCTACGAGCAGTACGTC. It encodes CASSKADELAGGPPSYEQYV.

This clone was observed a single time. The gene calls are TRBV25-1 and TRBJ2-2; possible D gene TRBD1, 5 bases. Looked up from germline, CDR1 is MGHDK and CDR2 is SYGVNS. CDR3 size: 14 residues. Trimming pared 4 bases from V and 0 bases from J, leaving 6 bases between. Written as DNA, the CDR3 is TGTGCCAGCAGTGCGGACACGAACACCGGGGAGCTGTTTTTT. Translated: CASSADTNTGELFF.

Concerning this clone itself: The germline gene is not matched at one end of the junction; a read error may be the cause. The CDR3 nucleotides read TGTGCCAGCAGTGAAGCAAGCGGCCGGACCGACTCCGTTTTT. Translation gives CASSEASGRTDSVF. The rearrangement joins TRBV6-1 to TRBJ1-4; no clear D. This CDR3 is built from 14 residues. Germline CDR1 reads MNHNS; CDR2 reads SASEGT.

V gene TRBV28 combines with J gene TRBJ1-5, with a tentative D call TRBD1 (5 bases). Germline loops: CDR1 MDHEN, CDR2 SYDVKM. This CDR3 is built from 12 residues. V was clipped by 10 bases and J by 7 bases, with 14 bases between them. The CDR3 reads CATDSLRQPQHF. As DNA, the CDR3 is TGTGCCACCGACAGCCTGAGGCAGCCCCAGCATTTT.

The chain links TRBV27 to TRBJ2-2; D possibly corresponds to TRBD2 (6 bases). Germline-derived CDR1 and CDR2 are MNHEY and SMNVEV (reference sequence). V dropped 7 bases and J dropped 5 bases, with 20 bases sitting between them. The CDR3 runs 16 residues. In DNA form, the CDR3 reads TGTGCCAGCACCCCGGACGGGGGTTCGCGTACCGGGGAGCTGTTTTTT. Its protein product is CASTPDGGSRTGELFF.

V is TRBV2 and J is TRBJ1-4; D gene unclear. Germline CDR1 and CDR2: SNHLY and FYNNEI. V lost 6 bases and J lost 2, with 10 bases in between. The CDR3 spans 14 residues. CDR3 bases: TGTGCCAGCAGACAGCTAATCACTAATGAAAAACTGTTTTTT. The encoded protein is CASRQLITNEKLFF.

With regard to this clone: Other nucleotide sequences in the sample specify the same CDR3. This chain joins TRBV24-1 and TRBJ1-2; perhaps TRBD1 as D (6 bases). This CDR3 region has 13 residues. Trimming took off 6 bases at V and 1 base at J, with 8 bases between the two ends. Per the germline V gene, CDR1 is KGHDR and CDR2 is SFDVKD. The CDR3 sequence: CATSSDSNYGYTF. The CDR3 region has the DNA TGTGCCACCAGTTCGGACAGTAACTATGGCTACACCTTC.

The V call is TRBV27, the J call TRBJ2-1; tentative D call: TRBD2 (7 bases). The germline V gene encodes CDR1 MNHEY and CDR2 SMNVEV (reference sequence). There are 16 residues in the CDR3. Trimming left V 3 bases short and J 10 bases short, with 22 bases between. The CDR3 DNA reads TGTGCCAGCAGTTTTATAAGGGGGAGGGCCTTGCGCGAGCAGTTCTTC. This codes for CASSFIRGRALREQFF.

This CDR3 is CASSMTGEALNEQFF. The CDR3 DNA is TGTGCCAGTAGTATGACAGGGGAGGCATTAAATGAGCAGTTCTTC. The rearrangement joins TRBV19 to TRBJ2-1; TRBD1 agrees at 8 bases. Trimming at V came to 3 bases and at J to 7 bases, leaving 8 bases not matched to a gene. Germline assignment: CDR1 LNHDA and CDR2 SQIVND (reference sequence). This CDR3 spans 15 amino acids.